This TCR beta chain was sequenced during a study of T cells in Graves' hyperthyroidism and ophthalmopathy (dated by TCRdb to about 2019). Background on the whole study: TCR V-J signatures able to tell the groups apart were searched for in a discovery cohort of 90 to 100 patients, of whom fewer than 45 had Graves' ophthalmopathy and around 56 had stable Graves' hyperthyroidism. In addition, the study compared T-cell repertoires in thyroid tissue and in blood from a handful of Graves' hyperthyroidism patients. The paper reports TCR Vbeta CDR3 sequencing of more than 120 peripheral blood samples: some 44 ophthalmopathy, approximately 74 hyperthyroidism and approximately 17 progressor patients. The approximately 90 discovery patients were randomly split 7:3 into training and test sets. Prospective prediction of ophthalmopathy was tested in an independent validation cohort consisting of roughly 20 hyperthyroidism patients and more than 15 patients who later progressed to ophthalmopathy. After sampling, hyperthyroidism patients received methimazole starting at 30 mg daily, and ophthalmopathy patients received high-dose intravenous methylprednisolone. The investigation overall reported the following: During validation, the model predicted progression to ophthalmopathy a median of roughly 7.1 months ahead of onset, with more than 60% sensitivity and almost 75% specificity. Sample size was not statistically predetermined, and blinding of investigators to group allocation was not performed. Most expanded thyroid clonotypes (frequency above 0.001) were also detected in blood, a finding suggesting that blood repertoires may reflect thyroid immune responses. A 13 V-J signature model separated ophthalmopathy from stable hyperthyroidism, with approximately 87% sensitivity and approximately 81% specificity in cross-validation and 80%/75% in testing.

There are 14 amino acids in the CDR3, from cysteine to phenylalanine inclusive. Only the CDR3 DNA is retained, 42 bases long and in frame from the first base. For CDR1 and CDR2, the germline V gene (reference sequence) lists LNHDA and SQIVND. V is pruned by 7 bases and J by 8 bases, leaving 11 bases of the junction without a gene match. This clonotype was observed many times. Its antigen remains undetermined. No much larger clone is present one base from it, and per-base qualities are unavailable. Any patient with an uncontrolled infection, another autoimmune disease, pregnancy or lactation was excluded. Diagnoses were established on the basis of clinical symptoms, serum thyroxine and TRAb, thyroid ultrasound, and orbital computed tomography. Total RNA was extracted with Trizol reagent, and quality was checked on an Agilent 2100 Bioanalyzer. The TCR beta CDR3 regions were amplified from RNA transcripts. For the first round of RT-PCR on the TCR CDR3, the HTBI primer set was used together with the Qiagen OneStep RT-PCR kit. A second multiplex PCR round built the libraries, followed by size selection and purification. Paired-end sequencing of the libraries was performed with 100 bp reads on an Illumina HiSeq2000. The authors' analysis ran thus. SOAPnuke was used to process the raw data, throwing out any read that contained adapters or uncalled bases, had a mean Phred below 15, or lacked an exact constant-primer or identifier match. High-quality paired reads were merged using COPE v1.2.5, and each unique nucleotide sequence was defined as a clonotype. MiTCR v1.1 was used to align clonotypes to the IMGT TRBV, TRBD and TRBJ reference segments. Analysis was restricted to V-J combinations with a frequency above 0.0001, which covered 99% to 99.2% of repertoires. A TCS score was defined as the ratio of F50 (clonal expansion) to E x V (chaos), with BLOSUM62-based TCRdist applied between CDR3 peptides within each V-J. Welch's t-statistics and random forest reduced some 510 V-J features to 10 to 15, which were used in a naive Bayes classifier (R e1071). Thyroid-blood repertoire similarity was quantified with the Morisita-Horn index. TCRdb's own reprocessing of the public reads used fastp at Q25 and MiXCR and kept productive beta chains. Records with the same CDR3 protein are collapsed into one entry carrying the most frequent genes and DNA. The authors' filters were not applied to this entry. The sample contains 540,000 or so distinct CDR3 sequences, around 45% of them found a single time. In total, the top ten clones hold 19% of the sample.

Sequenced: peripheral blood or thyroid tissue (not recorded which). The clonotype was recovered from an adult woman with Graves' disease, either hyperthyroidism or ophthalmopathy (not recorded which). In this chain, TRBV19 is recombined with TRBJ1-5, with 7 central nucleotides matching TRBD1. In nucleotide form, the sequence is TGTGCCAGTACCCGGGACAGCGTTTATGAGCCCCAGCATTTT. Its coded protein is CASTRDSVYEPQHF. This CDR3, with the reference TRBV19 and TRBJ1-5 proteins standing in past its ends, gives the full variable domain DGGITQSPKYLFRKEGQNVTLSCEQNLNHDAMYWYRQDPGQGLRLIYYSQIVNDFQKGDIAEGYSVSREKKESFPLTVTSAQKNPTAFYLCASTRDSVYEPQHFGDGTRLSIL.